This T cell receptor beta chain appears in the sequencing data of a study of T cell changes during pregnancy in multiple sclerosis (dated by TCRdb to between 2019 and 2020). In the study overall: Changes in the T cell repertoire over the course of pregnancy were examined in this study in women with multiple sclerosis.

Library construction relied on the immunoSEQ multiplex PCR assay. Sourced from immuneACCESS, this table was stored by TCRdb with only in-frame sequences that have V and J called. A share of the clones is absent; for the studies checked, an unresolved V gene accounts for under half, and the remainder has no known explanation. Recorded for this sample are some 120,000 clones; 90% to 95% of them occurred a single time. The biggest ten clones account for 1.5% of the sample. CDR1 and CDR2 are read off the germline V gene as SNHLY and FYNNEI. V has 8 bases trimmed and J has 5 bases trimmed; junction bases matching no gene number 1. The CDR3 holds 12 amino acids from the cysteine to the phenylalanine. The retained sequence is limited to the CDR3, 36 bases, with the frame set at the first base. To note about this clone: Its antigen has not been determined. Per-nucleotide qualities are absent, and no much larger clonotype sits a single base away.

Sequencing was performed on peripheral blood, taken in the third trimester of pregnancy. The chain uses TRBV2 and TRBJ2-5; 11 central bases correspond to TRBD1. The clonotype originates from a female donor with multiple sclerosis, enrolled in a pregnancy study. Here the CDR3 is given as CASGDRGETQYF. At the DNA level, the sequence is TGTGCCAGCGGGGACAGGGGGGAGACCCAGTACTTC.